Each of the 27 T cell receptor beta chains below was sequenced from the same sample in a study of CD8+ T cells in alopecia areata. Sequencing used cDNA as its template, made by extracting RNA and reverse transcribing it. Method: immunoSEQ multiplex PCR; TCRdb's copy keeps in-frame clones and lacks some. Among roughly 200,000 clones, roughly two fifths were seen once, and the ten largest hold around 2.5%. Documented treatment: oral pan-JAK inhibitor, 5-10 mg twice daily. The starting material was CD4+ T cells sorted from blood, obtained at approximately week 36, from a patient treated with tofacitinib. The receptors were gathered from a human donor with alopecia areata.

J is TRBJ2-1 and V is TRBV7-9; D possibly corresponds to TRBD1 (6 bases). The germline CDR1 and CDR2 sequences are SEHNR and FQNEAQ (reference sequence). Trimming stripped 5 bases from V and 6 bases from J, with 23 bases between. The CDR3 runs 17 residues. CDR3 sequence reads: CASSANRATISINEQFF. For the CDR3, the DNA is TGTGCCAGCAGCGCAAACAGGGCCACAATTTCGATCAATGAGCAGTTCTTC.

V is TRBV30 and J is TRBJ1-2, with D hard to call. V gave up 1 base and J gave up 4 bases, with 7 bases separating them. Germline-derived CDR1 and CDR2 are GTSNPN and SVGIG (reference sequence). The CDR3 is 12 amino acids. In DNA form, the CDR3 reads TGTGCCTGGAGTGGGGCAGGCTATGGCTACACCTTC. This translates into CAWSGAGYGYTF.

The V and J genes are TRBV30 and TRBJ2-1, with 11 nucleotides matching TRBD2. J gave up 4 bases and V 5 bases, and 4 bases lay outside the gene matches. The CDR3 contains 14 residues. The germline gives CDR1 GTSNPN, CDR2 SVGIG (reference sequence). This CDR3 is CAWGGLADYNEQFF. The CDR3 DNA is TGTGCCTGGGGGGGACTAGCGGATTACAATGAGCAGTTCTTC.

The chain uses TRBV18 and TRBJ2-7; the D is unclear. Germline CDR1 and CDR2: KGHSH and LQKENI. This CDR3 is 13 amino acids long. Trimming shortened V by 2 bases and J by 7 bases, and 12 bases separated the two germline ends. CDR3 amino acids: CASSPSSVGEQYF. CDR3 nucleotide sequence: TGTGCCAGCTCACCAAGTTCGGTGGGGGAGCAGTACTTC.

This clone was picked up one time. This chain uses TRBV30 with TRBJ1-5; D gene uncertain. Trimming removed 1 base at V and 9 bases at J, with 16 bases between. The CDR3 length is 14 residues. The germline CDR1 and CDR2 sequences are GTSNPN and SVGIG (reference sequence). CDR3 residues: CAWSDGSLRSPQHF. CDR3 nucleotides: TGTGCCTGGAGTGACGGTTCCCTCCGATCGCCCCAGCATTTT.

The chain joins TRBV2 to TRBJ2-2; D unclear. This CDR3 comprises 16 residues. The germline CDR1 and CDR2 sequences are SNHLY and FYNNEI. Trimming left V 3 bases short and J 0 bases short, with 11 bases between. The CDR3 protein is CASSDRQLANTGELFF. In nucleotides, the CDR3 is TGTGCCAGCAGTGATCGGCAGCTAGCGAACACCGGGGAGCTGTTTTTT.

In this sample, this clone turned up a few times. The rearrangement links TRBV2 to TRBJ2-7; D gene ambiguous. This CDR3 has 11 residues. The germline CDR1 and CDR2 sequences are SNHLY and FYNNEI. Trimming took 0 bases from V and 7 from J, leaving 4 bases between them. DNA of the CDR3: TGTGCCAGCAGTGAAGCTTTAGAGCAGTACTTC. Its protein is CASSEALEQYF.

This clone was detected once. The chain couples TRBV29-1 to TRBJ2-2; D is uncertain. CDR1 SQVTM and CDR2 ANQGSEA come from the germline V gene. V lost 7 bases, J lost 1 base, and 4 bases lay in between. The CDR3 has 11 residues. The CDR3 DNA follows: TGCAGCGGACAGAACACCGGGGAGCTGTTTTTT. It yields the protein CSGQNTGELFF.

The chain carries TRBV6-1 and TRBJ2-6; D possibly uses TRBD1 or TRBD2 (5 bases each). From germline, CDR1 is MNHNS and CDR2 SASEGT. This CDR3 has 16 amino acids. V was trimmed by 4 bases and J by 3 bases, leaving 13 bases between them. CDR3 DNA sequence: TGTGCCAGCAGTGCCCTCTGGGGGAGTGGGGCCAACGTCCTGACTTTC. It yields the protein CASSALWGSGANVLTF.

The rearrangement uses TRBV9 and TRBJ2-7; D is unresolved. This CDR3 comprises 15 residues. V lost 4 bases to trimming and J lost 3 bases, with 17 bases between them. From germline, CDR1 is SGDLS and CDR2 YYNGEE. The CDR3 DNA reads TGTGCCAGCAGCCCCTACGCCACTGGTAACTACGAGCAGTACTTC. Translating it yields CASSPYATGNYEQYF.

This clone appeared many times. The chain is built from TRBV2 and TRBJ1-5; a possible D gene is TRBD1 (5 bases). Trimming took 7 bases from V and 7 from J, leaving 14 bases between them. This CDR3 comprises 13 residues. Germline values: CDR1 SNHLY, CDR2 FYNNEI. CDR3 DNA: TGTGCCAGCACCCGGGACCTGGACCAGCCCCAGCATTTT. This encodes CASTRDLDQPQHF. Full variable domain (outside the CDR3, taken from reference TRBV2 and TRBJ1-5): EPEVTQTPSHQVTQMGQEVILRCVPISNHLYFYWYRQILGQKVEFLVSFYNNEISEKSEIFDDQFSVERPDGSNFTLKIRSTKLEDSAMYFCASTRDLDQPQHFGDGTRLSIL.

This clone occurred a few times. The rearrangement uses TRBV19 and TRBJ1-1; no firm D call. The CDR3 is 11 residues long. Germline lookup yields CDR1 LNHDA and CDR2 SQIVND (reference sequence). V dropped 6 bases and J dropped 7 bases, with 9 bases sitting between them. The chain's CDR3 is CASSFRNEAFF. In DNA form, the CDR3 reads TGTGCCAGTAGCTTTCGCAATGAAGCTTTCTTT.

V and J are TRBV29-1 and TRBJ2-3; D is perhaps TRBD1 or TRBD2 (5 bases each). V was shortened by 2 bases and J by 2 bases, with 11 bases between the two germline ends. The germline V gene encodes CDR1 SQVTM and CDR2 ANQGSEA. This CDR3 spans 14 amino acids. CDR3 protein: CSVERGTATDTQYF. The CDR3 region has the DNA TGCAGCGTTGAACGAGGGACGGCCACAGATACGCAGTATTTT.

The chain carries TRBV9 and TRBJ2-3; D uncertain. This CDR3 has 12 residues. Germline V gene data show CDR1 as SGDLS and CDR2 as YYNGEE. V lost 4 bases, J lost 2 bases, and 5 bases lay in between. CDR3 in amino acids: CASSSYTDTQYF. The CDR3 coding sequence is TGTGCCAGCAGCTCATACACAGATACGCAGTATTTT.

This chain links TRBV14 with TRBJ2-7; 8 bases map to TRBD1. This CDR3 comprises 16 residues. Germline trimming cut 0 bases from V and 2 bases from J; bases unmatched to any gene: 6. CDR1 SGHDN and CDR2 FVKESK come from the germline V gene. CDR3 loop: CASSQDLQTGAYEQYF. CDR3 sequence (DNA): TGTGCCAGCAGCCAAGATCTACAGACAGGGGCCTACGAGCAGTACTTC.

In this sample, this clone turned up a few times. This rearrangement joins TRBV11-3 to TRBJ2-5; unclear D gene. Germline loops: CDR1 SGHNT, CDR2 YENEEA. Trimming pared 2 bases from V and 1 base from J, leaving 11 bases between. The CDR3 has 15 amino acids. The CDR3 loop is CASSLSVRAQETQYF. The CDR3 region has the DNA TGTGCCAGCAGCTTATCGGTCCGGGCCCAAGAGACCCAGTACTTC.

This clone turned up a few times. The CDR3 here is CASSRRDLQPQHF. For the CDR3, the DNA is TGTGCCAGTAGTAGAAGGGATTTACAGCCCCAGCATTTT. The V and J genes are TRBV19 and TRBJ1-5, with D hard to call. The CDR3 totals 13 residues. V was pared by 4 bases and J by 7 bases, with 11 bases between. CDR1 and CDR2 (germline): LNHDA, SQIVND (reference sequence).

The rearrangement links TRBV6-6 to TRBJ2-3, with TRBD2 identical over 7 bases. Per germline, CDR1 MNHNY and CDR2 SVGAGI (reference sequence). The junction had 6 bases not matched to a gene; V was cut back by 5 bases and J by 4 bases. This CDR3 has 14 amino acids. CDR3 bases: TGTGCCAGCAGTCCGGCGGGGGTGGCAGATACGCAGTATTTT. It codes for CASSPAGVADTQYF.

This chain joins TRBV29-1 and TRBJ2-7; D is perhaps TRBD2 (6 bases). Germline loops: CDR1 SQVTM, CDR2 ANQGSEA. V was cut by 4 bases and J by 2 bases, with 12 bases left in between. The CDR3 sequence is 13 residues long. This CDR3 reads CSVARRGPYEQYF. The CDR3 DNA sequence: TGCAGCGTTGCGCGGCGGGGTCCCTACGAGCAGTACTTC.

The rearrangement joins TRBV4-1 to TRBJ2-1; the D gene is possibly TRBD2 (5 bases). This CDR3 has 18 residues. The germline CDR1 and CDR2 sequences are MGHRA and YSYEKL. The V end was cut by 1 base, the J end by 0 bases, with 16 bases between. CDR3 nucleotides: TGCGCCAGCAGCCAAGGAACAGTGGGGAGCCGCTCCTACAATGAGCAGTTCTTC. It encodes CASSQGTVGSRSYNEQFF.

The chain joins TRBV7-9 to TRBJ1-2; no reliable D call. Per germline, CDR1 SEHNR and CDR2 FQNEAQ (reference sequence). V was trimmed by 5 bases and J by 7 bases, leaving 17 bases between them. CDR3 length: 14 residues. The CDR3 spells CASSPRETFGGYTF. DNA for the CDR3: TGTGCCAGCAGCCCCCGGGAGACCTTTGGTGGCTACACCTTC.

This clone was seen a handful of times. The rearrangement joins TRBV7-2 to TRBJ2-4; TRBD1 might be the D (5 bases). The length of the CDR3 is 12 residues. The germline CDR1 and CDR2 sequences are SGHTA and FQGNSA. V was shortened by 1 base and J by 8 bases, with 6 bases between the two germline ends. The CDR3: CASSLVGDIQYF. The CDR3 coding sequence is TGTGCCAGCAGCTTAGTAGGGGACATTCAGTACTTC.

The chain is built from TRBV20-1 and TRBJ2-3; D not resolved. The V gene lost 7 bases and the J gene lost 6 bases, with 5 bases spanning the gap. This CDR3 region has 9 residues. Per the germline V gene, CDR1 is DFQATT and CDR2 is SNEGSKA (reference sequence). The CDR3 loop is CSETDTQYF. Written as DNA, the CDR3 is TGCAGTGAGACGGATACGCAGTATTTT.

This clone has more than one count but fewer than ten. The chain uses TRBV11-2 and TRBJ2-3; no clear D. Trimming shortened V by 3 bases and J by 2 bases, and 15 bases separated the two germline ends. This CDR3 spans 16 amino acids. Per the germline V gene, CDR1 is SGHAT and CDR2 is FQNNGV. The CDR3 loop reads CASSLMGGSLTDTQYF. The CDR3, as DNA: TGTGCCAGCAGCTTGATGGGCGGAAGCCTCACAGATACGCAGTATTTT.

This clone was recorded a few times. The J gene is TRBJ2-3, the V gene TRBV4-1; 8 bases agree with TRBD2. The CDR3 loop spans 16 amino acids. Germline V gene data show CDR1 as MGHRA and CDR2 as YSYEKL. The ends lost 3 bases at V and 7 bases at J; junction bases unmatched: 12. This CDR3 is CASSHPLAAPINTQYF. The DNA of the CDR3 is TGCGCCAGCAGCCACCCACTAGCGGCTCCTATTAATACGCAGTATTTT.

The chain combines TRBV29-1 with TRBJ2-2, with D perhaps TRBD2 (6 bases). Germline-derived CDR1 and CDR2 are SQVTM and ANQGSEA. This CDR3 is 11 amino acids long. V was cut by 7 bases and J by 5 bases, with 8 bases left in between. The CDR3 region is CSGGETGELFF. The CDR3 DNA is TGCAGCGGCGGGGAGACCGGGGAGCTGTTTTTT.

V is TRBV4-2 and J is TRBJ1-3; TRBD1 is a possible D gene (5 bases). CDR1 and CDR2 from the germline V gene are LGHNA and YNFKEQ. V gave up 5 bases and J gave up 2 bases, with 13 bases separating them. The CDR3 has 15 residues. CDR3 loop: CASSNKAGTGNTIYF. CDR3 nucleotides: TGTGCCAGCAGCAACAAAGCAGGGACTGGAAACACCATATATTTT.